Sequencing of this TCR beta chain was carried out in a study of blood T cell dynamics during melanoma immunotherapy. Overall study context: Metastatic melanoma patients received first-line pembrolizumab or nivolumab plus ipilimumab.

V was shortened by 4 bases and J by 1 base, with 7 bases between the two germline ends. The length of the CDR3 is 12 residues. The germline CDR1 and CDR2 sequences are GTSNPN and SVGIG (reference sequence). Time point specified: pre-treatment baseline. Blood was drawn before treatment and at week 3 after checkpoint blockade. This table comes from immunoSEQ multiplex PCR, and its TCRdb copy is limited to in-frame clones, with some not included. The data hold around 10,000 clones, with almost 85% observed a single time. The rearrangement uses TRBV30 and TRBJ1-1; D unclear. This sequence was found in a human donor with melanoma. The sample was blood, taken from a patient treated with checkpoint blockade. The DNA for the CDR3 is TGTGCCTGGACAACCACGAACACTGAAGCTTTCTTT. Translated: CAWTTTNTEAFF.